This T cell receptor beta chain was retrieved from a study of shared clonotypes between healthy human individuals. Comment on this clone: As yet, its antigen is unknown.

Sequencing was performed with immunoSEQ multiplex PCR; in TCRdb, only in-frame clones are kept and a portion is missing. The repertoire holds a few million clones, with just over 90% as singletons. Overall study findings and caveats: Few donors restricted represented genetic and exposure-history diversity.

The sample was naive CD4+ T cells sorted from blood. This sample's subset: CD45RA+ positively selected. The sequence was collected from a man between 18 and 35 years old in good health.

CDR3 nucleotides: TGTGCCAGCAGCTTTCGACAGAAGCAGTACTTC. Amino acids: CASSFRQKQYF. The rearrangement uses TRBV5-6 and TRBJ2-7, with a weak D call TRBD1 (5 bases). CDR1 and CDR2 (germline): SGHDT, YYEEEE. Between the trimmed V and J ends, which lost 2 bases and 8 bases, there was a span of 8 bases. The CDR3 loop spans 11 amino acids.